The 30 T cell receptor beta chains in this list originate from one sample, sequenced in a study of cytomegalovirus exposure and HLA in healthy donors. The assay was immunoSEQ multiplex PCR, and TCRdb's table has in-frame clones only and misses some. The sample includes 45,000 to 70,000 clones, just over 90% seen only once; the top ten take under 7%. The sample consisted of PBMCs. The origin of the receptors is a woman between 18 and 30 years old in good health and CMV-seronegative.

Note on this clone: One end of the junction does not line up with germline, which may come from a read error. The rearrangement links TRBV7-6 to TRBJ2-7; D is possibly TRBD2 (6 bases). The CDR3 is 13 residues long. The V gene's germline CDR1 is SGHVS and CDR2 FNYEAQ. CDR3 sequence (DNA): TGTGCCAGCAGTCAAGCGGGTTCCTCCGAGCAGTACTTC. Translating gives CASSQAGSSEQYF. The variable domain in full, with the rest retrieved from reference TRBV7-6 and TRBJ2-7, is GAGVSQSPRYKVTKRGQDVALRCDPISGHVSLYWYRQALGQGPEFLTYFNYEAQQDKSGLPNDRFSAERPEGSISTLTIQRTEQRDSAMYRCASSQAGSSEQYFGPGTRLTVT.

The rearrangement links TRBV10-3 to TRBJ2-1; 11 nucleotides line up with TRBD2. The CDR3 is 16 amino acids. Per the germline V gene, CDR1 is ENHRY and CDR2 is SYGVKD. V was clipped by 0 bases and J by 9 bases; unmatched bases: 7. Here the CDR3 reads CAISESIAGGHGEQFF. CDR3 coding DNA: TGTGCCATCAGTGAGTCGATAGCGGGGGGGCACGGTGAGCAGTTCTTC.

The CDR3 sequence is CASRRQDSYEQYV. CDR3 bases: TGTGCCAGCAGGCGGCAGGACTCCTACGAGCAGTACGTC. The chain couples TRBV6-5 to TRBJ2-7; D uncertain. In germline, CDR1 is MNHEY, CDR2 SVGAGI. The CDR3 contains 13 residues. With 6 bases removed from V and 0 bases from J, the gap between germline ends came to 9 bases.

This clone was picked up one time. The J gene is TRBJ1-3, the V gene TRBV19; D is possibly TRBD1 (5 bases). Germline CDR1 and CDR2: LNHDA and SQIVND (reference sequence). There are 14 residues in the CDR3. Trimming took 9 bases from V and 3 from J, leaving 15 bases between them. This CDR3 is CASGGGVDGNTIYF. The CDR3 DNA follows: TGTGCCAGCGGCGGGGGGGTGGATGGAAACACCATATATTTT.

CDR3 residues: CASSLWARVGDTQYF. Here the CDR3 DNA reads TGTGCCAGCAGCTTATGGGCTCGAGTCGGCGATACGCAGTATTTT. V is TRBV13 and J is TRBJ2-3; no clear D. Trimming pared 2 bases from V and 6 bases from J, leaving 15 bases between. The CDR3 spans 15 residues. The V gene's germline CDR1 is PRHDT and CDR2 FYEKMQ (reference sequence).

This chain links TRBV15 with TRBJ2-1; D call uncertain. CDR1 LNHNV and CDR2 YYDKDF come from the germline V gene (reference sequence). The CDR3 runs to 15 residues. The germline V and J ends were trimmed by 0 bases and 0 bases, with 6 bases remaining between them. The DNA for the CDR3 is TGTGCCACCAGCAGAGACGGGTACTCCTACAATGAGCAGTTCTTC. The encoded protein is CATSRDGYSYNEQFF. The full variable domain, in which reference TRBV15 and TRBJ2-1 provide the parts outside the CDR3, is DAMVIQNPRYQVTQFGKPVTLSCSQTLNHNVMYWYQQKSSQAPKLLFHYYDKDFNNEADTPDNFQSRRPNTSFCFLDIRSPGLGDTAMYLCATSRDGYSYNEQFFGPGTRLTVL.

The chain uses TRBV25-1 and TRBJ1-3, with 7 positions matching TRBD1. Per germline, CDR1 MGHDK and CDR2 SYGVNS. Germline trimming cut 4 bases from V and 1 base from J; bases unmatched to any gene: 4. CDR3 length equals 15 residues. The CDR3 DNA is TGTGCCAGCAGTGGGCACAGGGGTTCTGGAAACACCATATATTTT. It yields the protein CASSGHRGSGNTIYF.

The V gene is TRBV7-9, the J gene TRBJ2-7, with no clear D. The ends were cut back, 5 bases at V and 3 bases at J, with 5 bases in the middle. Germline-derived CDR1 and CDR2 are SEHNR and FQNEAQ (reference sequence). CDR3 length: 11 residues. The DNA for the CDR3 is TGTGCCAGCAGCCCCAACTACGAGCAGTACTTC. Protein product: CASSPNYEQYF.

The CDR3 sequence: CASSQALGSWTDTQYF. CDR3 nucleotide sequence: TGTGCCAGCAGTCAGGCCCTAGGGAGCTGGACAGATACGCAGTATTTT. The genes are TRBV28 and TRBJ2-3, with D perhaps matching TRBD2 (5 bases). The CDR3 is 16 amino acids. Germline CDR1 MDHEN, CDR2 SYDVKM. The V and J ends lost 5 bases and 3 bases respectively, with 18 bases between them.

The rearrangement links TRBV25-1 to TRBJ1-1; D is ambiguous. Germline loops: CDR1 MGHDK, CDR2 SYGVNS. The V gene lost 1 base and the J gene lost 6 bases, with 9 bases spanning the gap. The CDR3 is made up of 13 amino acids. The DNA of the CDR3 is TGTGCCAGCAGTGAATGGGTCGGGGCTGAAGCTTTCTTT. Protein: CASSEWVGAEAFF.

The chain links TRBV7-6 to TRBJ2-3, with a weak D call TRBD1 (5 bases). The CDR3 has 14 amino acids. The germline gives CDR1 SGHVS, CDR2 FNYEAQ. Trimming took off 2 bases at V and 4 bases at J, with 10 bases between the two ends. The CDR3 loop is CASSLNSRADTQYF. As DNA, the CDR3 is TGTGCCAGCAGCTTAAATTCCAGGGCAGATACGCAGTATTTT.

The V call is TRBV7-9, the J call TRBJ1-2; unclear D gene. This CDR3 is built from 14 residues. Germline assignment: CDR1 SEHNR and CDR2 FQNEAQ (reference sequence). V was trimmed by 2 bases and J by 2 bases, leaving 9 bases between them. In DNA form, the CDR3 reads TGTGCCAGCAGCTTATTACGAGTAAACTATGGCTACACCTTC. As protein: CASSLLRVNYGYTF.

The genes are TRBV9 and TRBJ1-1; D gene uncertain. Germline CDR1 is SGDLS and CDR2 is YYNGEE. The CDR3 sequence is 18 residues long. V shed 3 bases and J shed 0 bases, with 21 bases lying between them. The CDR3 region has the DNA TGTGCCAGCAGCGCCTTAGACACCCAGTCAGCCATGAACACTGAAGCTTTCTTT. This translates into CASSALDTQSAMNTEAFF. The full variable domain, completed using reference TRBV9 and TRBJ1-1, is DSGVTQTPKHLITATGQRVTLRCSPRSGDLSVYWYQQSLDQGLQFLIQYYNGEERAKGNILERFSAQQFPDLHSELNLSSLELGDSALYFCASSALDTQSAMNTEAFFGQGTRLTVV.

This clone was observed once. The chain recombines TRBV2 with TRBJ2-3; 10 bases line up with TRBD2. Germline CDR1 reads SNHLY; CDR2 reads FYNNEI. With 3 bases clipped from V and 8 bases from J, the junction kept 8 bases outside the gene matches. This CDR3 contains 15 residues. DNA of the CDR3: TGTGCCAGCAGTGAGTCTAGCGGGAGACGGTTTACGCAGTATTTT. It specifies CASSESSGRRFTQYF. Supplemented by reference TRBV2 and TRBJ2-3, the full variable domain reads EPEVTQTPSHQVTQMGQEVILRCVPISNHLYFYWYRQILGQKVEFLVSFYNNEISEKSEIFDDQFSVERPDGSNFTLKIRSTKLEDSAMYFCASSESSGRRFTQYFGPGTRLTVL.

DNA of the CDR3: TGTGCCAGCAGCTCCCGAGGAGTATGGGGGAGGGAAAAACTGTTTTTT. It specifies CASSSRGVWGREKLFF. V gene TRBV9 combines with J gene TRBJ1-4; tentatively, D is TRBD1 (5 bases). Trimming stripped 4 bases from V and 8 bases from J, with 21 bases between. Germline V gene data show CDR1 as SGDLS and CDR2 as YYNGEE. The CDR3 contains 16 residues. Combining the CDR3 with reference TRBV9 and TRBJ1-4 gives the whole variable domain DSGVTQTPKHLITATGQRVTLRCSPRSGDLSVYWYQQSLDQGLQFLIQYYNGEERAKGNILERFSAQQFPDLHSELNLSSLELGDSALYFCASSSRGVWGREKLFFGSGTQLSVL.

The chain uses TRBV7-9 and TRBJ1-2; 8 nucleotides align to TRBD1. The J segment lost 4 bases and the V segment lost 8 bases, leaving 9 bases of the junction unmatched. CDR1 is SEHNR and CDR2 is FQNEAQ in the germline V gene (reference sequence). The CDR3 has 14 residues. The CDR3 protein is CASVPGTGTYGYTF. The CDR3 DNA follows: TGTGCCAGCGTCCCGGGGACAGGAACCTATGGCTACACCTTC.

The chain combines TRBV9 with TRBJ2-1; 9 nucleotides align to TRBD2. J was trimmed by 4 bases and V by 4 bases; bases with no gene match: 9. Germline-derived CDR1 and CDR2 are SGDLS and YYNGEE. CDR3 length: 16 amino acids. In nucleotides, the CDR3 is TGTGCCAGCAGCCATTCCGGGACTAGCCCTTACAATGAGCAGTTCTTC. It encodes CASSHSGTSPYNEQFF.

This chain uses TRBV9 with TRBJ2-7; D unresolved. The CDR3 has 14 residues. V lost 2 bases and J lost 6, with 15 bases in between. Germline V gives CDR1 SGDLS, CDR2 YYNGEE. CDR3 nucleotide sequence: TGTGCCAGCAGCGTCCAACAGCACAGTGTCGAGCAGTACTTC. Translating it yields CASSVQQHSVEQYF.

The chain has TRBV11-2 and TRBJ1-1; possible D gene TRBD1, 5 bases. Between the trimmed V and J ends, which lost 7 bases and 1 base, there was a span of 16 bases. The germline gives CDR1 SGHAT, CDR2 FQNNGV. The CDR3 runs to 15 residues. The CDR3 DNA reads TGTGCCAGCACCAAGGGGTCAGCCGCGAACACTGAAGCTTTCTTT. Translating gives CASTKGSAANTEAFF.

This chain uses TRBV2 with TRBJ2-3, with no clear D. The CDR3 runs 11 residues. Trimming removed 5 bases at V and 2 bases at J, with 2 bases between. Germline values: CDR1 SNHLY, CDR2 FYNNEI. The CDR3 region is CASSYTDTQYF. The DNA for the CDR3 is TGTGCCAGCAGTTACACAGATACGCAGTATTTT.

This clone has only one observation. The chain carries TRBV7-6 and TRBJ2-2; a possible D gene is TRBD2 (5 bases). The CDR3 has 19 amino acids. Trimming removed 1 base at V and 6 bases at J, with 24 bases between. From germline, CDR1 is SGHVS and CDR2 FNYEAQ. The CDR3, as DNA: TGTGCCAGCAGCTTAGAATCGGGGTTGCTCCGGGGAAGTCCCGGGGAGCTGTTTTTT. It yields the protein CASSLESGLLRGSPGELFF.

The chain joins TRBV7-9 to TRBJ2-1; 13 nucleotides agree with TRBD2. The CDR3 has 17 amino acids. Per the germline V gene, CDR1 is SEHNR and CDR2 is FQNEAQ (reference sequence). V trimming: 5 bases; J trimming: 6 bases; junction bases outside the gene matches: 10. The CDR3 sequence is CASSQPGLAGQGNEQFF. The CDR3 region has the DNA TGTGCCAGCAGCCAACCGGGACTAGCGGGACAGGGCAATGAGCAGTTCTTC.

This chain joins TRBV2 and TRBJ1-2; the match to TRBD1 covers 11 bases. Trimming took 7 bases from V and 2 from J; bases not matched to a gene: 3. The CDR3 has 14 amino acids. Germline V CDR1 and CDR2: SNHLY, FYNNEI. The CDR3 is CASIRTGGNYGYTF. The CDR3 DNA reads TGTGCCAGCATTAGGACAGGGGGCAACTATGGCTACACCTTC.

The rearrangement joins TRBV2 to TRBJ2-5, with TRBD2 matching over 9 bases. Trimming removed 3 bases from V and 4 bases from J; junction bases left unmatched: 24. The CDR3 runs 21 residues. Germline CDR1 and CDR2: SNHLY and FYNNEI. Here the CDR3 reads CASSDQRSRREGRGTAETQYF. In DNA form, the CDR3 reads TGTGCCAGCAGTGACCAGCGGTCCCGGCGGGAGGGCCGGGGGACGGCAGAGACCCAGTACTTC.

The rearrangement links TRBV7-9 to TRBJ1-5; D is perhaps TRBD1 (6 bases). This CDR3 region has 13 residues. Germline CDR1 reads SEHNR; CDR2 reads FQNEAQ (reference sequence). Trimming cost V 4 bases and J 6 bases, with 10 bases left between them. The CDR3 DNA follows: TGTGCCAGCAGCTCAAGGGGGGGTCAGCCCCAGCATTTT. As protein: CASSSRGGQPQHF. Combining the CDR3 with reference TRBV7-9 and TRBJ1-5 gives the whole variable domain DTGVSQNPRHKITKRGQNVTFRCDPISEHNRLYWYRQTLGQGPEFLTYFQNEAQLEKSRLLSDRFSAERPKGSFSTLEIQRTEQGDSAMYLCASSSRGGQPQHFGDGTRLSIL.

In its sample, this clone was seen once. V usage is TRBV4-1 and J usage is TRBJ2-5, with 9 bases aligning to TRBD2. CDR1 and CDR2 from the germline V gene are MGHRA and YSYEKL. CDR3 size: 14 residues. J lost 5 bases, V lost 3 bases, and 4 bases had no gene match. CDR3 bases: TGCGCCAGCAGCCAGGTAGCGGGGGTGGAGACCCAGTACTTC. It translates to CASSQVAGVETQYF.

The chain recombines TRBV7-2 with TRBJ2-7, with 9 bases matching TRBD2. This CDR3 comprises 15 residues. CDR1 and CDR2 (germline): SGHTA, FQGNSA. V shed 0 bases, J shed 7 bases, and the junction held 7 bases outside the gene matches. Written as DNA, the CDR3 is TGTGCCAGCAGCTTAGCTGTAGCGGGGGCGGGGGAGCAGTACTTC. Its protein is CASSLAVAGAGEQYF.

V is TRBV19 and J is TRBJ1-2; D gene unclear. Germline-derived CDR1 and CDR2 are LNHDA and SQIVND (reference sequence). Trimming left V 7 bases short and J 3 bases short, with 24 bases between. The CDR3 totals 17 residues. The CDR3 bases are TGTGCCAGTACCGTGGGAGTCGGCGGACGCCTCGACTATGGCTACACCTTC. It codes for CASTVGVGGRLDYGYTF.

This rearrangement joins TRBV6-5 to TRBJ1-2; the D is unclear. The germline V gene has CDR1 MNHEY and CDR2 SVGAGI. The CDR3 length is 11 residues. Trimming left V 8 bases short and J 8 bases short, with 12 bases between. CDR3 protein: CASSSGMGYTF. The CDR3 DNA reads TGTGCCAGCTCGTCCGGGATGGGCTACACCTTC.

In DNA, the CDR3 is TGTGCCAGCAGCAGTGGACTAGCGGGAATACCTAAGCAGTTCTTC. Translation: CASSSGLAGIPKQFF. This sequence joins TRBV2 and TRBJ2-1; 12 bases map to TRBD2. The V segment lost 6 bases and the J segment 11 bases; nucleotides outside the gene matches: 11. Germline V gene data show CDR1 as SNHLY and CDR2 as FYNNEI. The length of the CDR3 is 15 residues. The whole variable domain, remainder taken from reference TRBV2 and TRBJ2-1, is EPEVTQTPSHQVTQMGQEVILRCVPISNHLYFYWYRQILGQKVEFLVSFYNNEISEKSEIFDDQFSVERPDGSNFTLKIRSTKLEDSAMYFCASSSGLAGIPKQFFGPGTRLTVL.